A single sample gave rise to the 14 T cell receptor beta chains below, sequenced in a study of cytomegalovirus exposure and HLA in healthy donors. Here immunoSEQ multiplex PCR was the method, and the copy in TCRdb shows in-frame clones only, minus some. The sample lists some 60,000 clones, 85% to 95% occurring once. Sequences were obtained from PBMCs. These receptors were taken from a man aged 18 to 29 in good health and CMV-seropositive.

The chain couples TRBV10-3 to TRBJ2-7; TRBD1 matches 9 bases. Germline trimming cut 10 bases from V and 3 bases from J; bases unmatched to any gene: 10. Germline V lookup: CDR1 ENHRY, CDR2 SYGVKD. The CDR3 is 14 residues long. The chain's CDR3 is CATRPPGQGYEQYF. The CDR3 DNA follows: TGTGCCACCAGACCTCCGGGACAGGGCTACGAGCAGTACTTC.

The rearrangement links TRBV5-1 to TRBJ2-1; weak D call: TRBD2 (6 bases). The CDR3 is 15 amino acids. V shed 1 base and J shed 6 bases, with 14 bases lying between them. Germline V gene sequence: CDR1 SGHRS, CDR2 YFSETQ. CDR3 nucleotide sequence: TGCGCCAGCAGCTTGTGGTCTAGCGAGGGCAATGAGCAGTTCTTC. This translates into CASSLWSSEGNEQFF.

This rearrangement joins TRBV2 to TRBJ1-2; D might be TRBD1 (6 bases). The CDR3 has 17 amino acids. Germline V CDR1 and CDR2: SNHLY, FYNNEI. V was clipped by 2 bases and J by 0 bases, with 16 bases between them. The CDR3 loop is CASSEIIGGQSNYGYTF. CDR3 sequence (DNA): TGTGCCAGCAGTGAAATCATTGGGGGCCAATCTAACTATGGCTACACCTTC.

This chain's CDR3 is CASGPTGATNEKLFF. The CDR3 region has the DNA TGTGCCAGCGGACCGACAGGGGCCACTAATGAAAAACTGTTTTTT. The chain combines TRBV6-6 with TRBJ1-4, with 8 bases identical to TRBD1. Germline trimming cut 8 bases from V and 2 bases from J; bases unmatched to any gene: 7. The CDR3 runs 15 residues. The germline CDR1 and CDR2 sequences are MNHNY and SVGAGI (reference sequence).

This sequence joins TRBV4-1 and TRBJ2-3; 13 nucleotides line up with TRBD2. Germline assignment: CDR1 MGHRA and CDR2 YSYEKL. The J segment lost 2 bases and the V segment lost 6 bases, leaving 2 bases of the junction unmatched. The CDR3 totals 15 residues. CDR3 DNA sequence: TGCGCCAGCAGGGGACTAGCGGGGACCACAGATACGCAGTATTTT. This encodes CASRGLAGTTDTQYF.

This rearrangement joins TRBV25-1 to TRBJ1-2, with 9 bases identical to TRBD1. The V and J ends lost 4 bases and 0 bases, in that order; junction bases with no gene match: 9. The germline gives CDR1 MGHDK, CDR2 SYGVNS. This CDR3 has 17 amino acids. The CDR3 nucleotides are TGTGCCAGCAGTGCCGGGACAGGGCTCTTCACTAACTATGGCTACACCTTC. Translated: CASSAGTGLFTNYGYTF.

The V call is TRBV7-3, the J call TRBJ1-1, with 7 nucleotides matching TRBD1. Germline CDR1 is SGHTA and CDR2 is FQGTGA. V lost 7 bases and J lost 5; bases outside the gene matches: 7. CDR3 size: 13 residues. DNA for the CDR3: TGTGCCAGCAAGGAGGGGGCGCGGACTGAAGCTTTCTTT. Protein sequence: CASKEGARTEAFF. Complete variable domain (other parts from reference TRBV7-3 and TRBJ1-1): GAGVSQTPSNKVTEKGKYVELRCDPISGHTALYWYRQSLGQGPEFLIYFQGTGAADDSGLPNDRFFAVRPEGSVSTLKIQRTERGDSAVYLCASKEGARTEAFFGQGTRLTVV.

V gene TRBV29-1 combines with J gene TRBJ1-3; D unclear. Germline V CDR1 and CDR2: SQVTM, ANQGSEA. This CDR3 contains 15 residues. Trimming pared 3 bases from V and 0 bases from J, leaving 12 bases between. This CDR3 is CSVDPGGSSGNTIYF. As DNA, the CDR3 is TGCAGCGTTGATCCGGGTGGCAGCTCTGGAAACACCATATATTTT.

V is TRBV4-1 and J is TRBJ2-3; D gene uncertain. The germline V gene has CDR1 MGHRA and CDR2 YSYEKL. The CDR3 length is 16 residues. V lost 4 bases to trimming and J lost 4 bases, with 18 bases between them. The CDR3 DNA reads TGCGCCAGCAGCCCCGCCCGGGTTCCATCCCCAGATACGCAGTATTTT. As protein: CASSPARVPSPDTQYF.

The chain links TRBV10-3 to TRBJ2-1; perhaps TRBD1 as D (5 bases). The CDR3 extends over 15 amino acids. The V gene lost 0 bases and the J gene lost 3 bases, with 9 bases spanning the gap. In germline, CDR1 is ENHRY, CDR2 SYGVKD. CDR3 protein: CAISESMTDYNEQFF. The CDR3 DNA follows: TGTGCCATCAGTGAGTCGATGACAGACTACAATGAGCAGTTCTTC.

This clone was recorded only once. This chain uses TRBV25-1 with TRBJ2-2; TRBD2 aligns across 11 bases. Germline V CDR1 and CDR2: MGHDK, SYGVNS. The CDR3 covers 16 residues. V trimming: 1 base; J trimming: 7 bases; junction bases outside the gene matches: 5. CDR3 DNA: TGTGCCAGCAGTGAATTTGGACTAGCGGGCTACGGGGAGCTGTTTTTT. It encodes CASSEFGLAGYGELFF. Looking up the rest from reference TRBV25-1 and TRBJ2-2 gives the full variable domain: EADIYQTPRYLVIGTGKKITLECSQTMGHDKMYWYQQDPGMELHLIHYSYGVNSTEKGDLSSESTVSRIRTEHFPLTLESARPSHTSQYLCASSEFGLAGYGELFFGEGSRLTVL.

J is TRBJ2-3 and V is TRBV9, with a possible D match to TRBD2 (5 bases). CDR1 and CDR2 from the germline V gene are SGDLS and YYNGEE. Trimming cost V 2 bases and J 4 bases, with 11 bases left between them. The length of the CDR3 is 14 residues. The DNA of the CDR3 is TGTGCCAGCAGCGTTTTGACTAATTCAGATACGCAGTATTTT. This codes for CASSVLTNSDTQYF.

The chain links TRBV19 to TRBJ2-7, with 10 bases aligning to TRBD2. Germline V gives CDR1 LNHDA, CDR2 SQIVND (reference sequence). The CDR3 runs to 15 residues. Trimming at V came to 5 bases and at J to 2 bases, leaving 6 bases not matched to a gene. For the CDR3, the DNA is TGTGCCAGTAGTCCTCAGCGGGAGGGTACCTACGAGCAGTACTTC. The encoded protein is CASSPQREGTYEQYF.

The rearrangement uses TRBV15 and TRBJ2-7; tentatively, D is TRBD2 (6 bases). Trimming took 0 bases from V and 4 from J, leaving 10 bases between them. The CDR3 has 14 amino acids. Germline V gives CDR1 LNHNV, CDR2 YYDKDF (reference sequence). The CDR3 nucleotides are TGTGCCACCAGCAGAGATGTGCGGGGTTACGAGCAGTACTTC. Translation gives CATSRDVRGYEQYF.